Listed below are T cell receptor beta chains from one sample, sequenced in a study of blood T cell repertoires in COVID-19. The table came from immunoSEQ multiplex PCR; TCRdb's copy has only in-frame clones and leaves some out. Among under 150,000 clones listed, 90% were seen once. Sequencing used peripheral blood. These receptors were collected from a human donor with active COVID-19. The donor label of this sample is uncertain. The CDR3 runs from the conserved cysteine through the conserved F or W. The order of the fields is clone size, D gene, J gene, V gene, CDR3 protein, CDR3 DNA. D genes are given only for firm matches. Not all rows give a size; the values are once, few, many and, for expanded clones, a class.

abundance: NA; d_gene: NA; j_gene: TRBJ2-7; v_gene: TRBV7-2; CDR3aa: CASSLVGQRSYEQYF; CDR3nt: TGTGCCAGCAGCTTAGTAGGACAGAGGTCCTACGAGCAGTACTTC
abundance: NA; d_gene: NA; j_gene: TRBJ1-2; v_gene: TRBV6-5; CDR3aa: CASSLAGAMDGYTF; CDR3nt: TGTGCCAGCAGCTTGGCAGGGGCGATGGATGGCTACACCTTC
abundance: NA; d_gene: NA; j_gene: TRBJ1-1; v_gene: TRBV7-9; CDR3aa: CASSFGPGGAGTEAFF; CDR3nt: NA
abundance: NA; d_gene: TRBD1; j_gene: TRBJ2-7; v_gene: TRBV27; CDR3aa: CASSYGTGAGSYEQYF; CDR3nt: TGTGCCAGCAGTTACGGGACAGGGGCTGGCTCCTACGAGCAGTACTTC
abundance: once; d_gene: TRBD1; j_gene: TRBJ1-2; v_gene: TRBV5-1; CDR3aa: CASSAQGAGVYGYTF; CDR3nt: TGCGCCAGCAGCGCACAGGGGGCAGGTGTCTATGGCTACACCTTC
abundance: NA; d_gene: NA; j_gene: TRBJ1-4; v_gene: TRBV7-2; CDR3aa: CASSSQATNEKLFF; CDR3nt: TGTGCCAGCAGCTCCCAGGCGACGAATGAAAAACTGTTTTTT
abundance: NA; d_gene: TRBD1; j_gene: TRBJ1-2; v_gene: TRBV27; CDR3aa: CASSRQGGNGYTF; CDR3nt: TGTGCCAGCAGCCGACAGGGGGGAAATGGCTACACCTTC
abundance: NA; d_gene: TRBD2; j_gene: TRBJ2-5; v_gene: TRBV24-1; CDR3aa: CATSDVTSGGETQYF; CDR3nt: TGTGCCACCAGTGACGTAACTAGCGGGGGGGAGACCCAGTACTTC
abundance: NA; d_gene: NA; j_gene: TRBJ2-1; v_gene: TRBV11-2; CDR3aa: CASSPRGEQFF; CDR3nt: TGTGCCAGCAGCCCCCGGGGAGAGCAGTTCTTC
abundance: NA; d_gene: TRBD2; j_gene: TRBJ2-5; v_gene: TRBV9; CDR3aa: CASSPHGGSGGVDWETQYF; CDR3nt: TGTGCCAGCAGCCCGCACGGAGGTAGCGGGGGAGTGGATTGGGAGACCCAGTACTTC
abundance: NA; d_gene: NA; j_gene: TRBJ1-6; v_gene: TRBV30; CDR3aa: CALRTVYNSPLHF; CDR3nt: TGTGCCCTCAGGACAGTGTATAATTCACCCCTCCACTTT
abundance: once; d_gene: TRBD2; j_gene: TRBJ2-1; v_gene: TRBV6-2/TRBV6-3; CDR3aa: CASSYPGTSGGDVTNEQFF; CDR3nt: TGTGCCAGCAGTTACCCCGGGACTAGCGGGGGCGACGTGACGAATGAGCAGTTCTTC
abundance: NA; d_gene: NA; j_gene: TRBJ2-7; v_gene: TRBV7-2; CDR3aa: CASSLDGARTPYEQYF; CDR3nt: TGTGCCAGCAGCTTAGATGGGGCCAGGACACCCTACGAGCAGTACTTC
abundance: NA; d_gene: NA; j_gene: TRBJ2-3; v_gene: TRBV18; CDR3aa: CASLSRSTDTQYF; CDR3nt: TGTGCCAGCCTATCACGTAGCACAGATACGCAGTATTTT
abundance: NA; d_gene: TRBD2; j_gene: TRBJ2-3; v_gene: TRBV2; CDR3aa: CASRGTSGATDTQYF; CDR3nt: TGTGCCAGCAGAGGGACTAGCGGAGCCACAGATACGCAGTATTTT
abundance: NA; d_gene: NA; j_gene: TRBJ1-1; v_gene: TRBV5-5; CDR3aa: CASSYVQGNTEAFF; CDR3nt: TGTGCCAGCAGCTATGTCCAGGGGAACACTGAAGCTTTCTTT
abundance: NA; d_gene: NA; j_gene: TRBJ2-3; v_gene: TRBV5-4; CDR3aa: CASSSPFRTGGVGTTDTQYF; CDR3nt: TGTGCCAGCAGCTCACCCTTTCGAACAGGGGGGGTTGGGACCACAGATACGCAGTATTTT
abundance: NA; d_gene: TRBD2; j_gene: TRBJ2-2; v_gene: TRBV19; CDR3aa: CASSSFSSGENTGELFF; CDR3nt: TGTGCCAGTAGTAGTTTTTCTAGCGGGGAAAACACCGGGGAGCTGTTTTTT
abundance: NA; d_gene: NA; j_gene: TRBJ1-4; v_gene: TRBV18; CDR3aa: CASSPQNRAEKLFF; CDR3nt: TGTGCCAGCTCACCGCAAAACAGAGCCGAAAAACTGTTTTTT
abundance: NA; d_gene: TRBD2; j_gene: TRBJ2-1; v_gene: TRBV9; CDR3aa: CASSVHSGDSYNEQFF; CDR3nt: TGTGCCAGCAGCGTTCATAGCGGGGACTCCTACAATGAGCAGTTCTTC
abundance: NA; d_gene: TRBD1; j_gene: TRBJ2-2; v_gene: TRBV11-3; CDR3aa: CASSVSGTGGTGELFF; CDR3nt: TGTGCCAGCAGCGTCTCCGGGACAGGGGGGACCGGGGAGCTGTTTTTT
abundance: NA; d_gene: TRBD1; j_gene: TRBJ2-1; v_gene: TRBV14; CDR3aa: CASSQRLTGVGEQFF; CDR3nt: TGTGCCAGCAGCCAACGACTTACAGGGGTAGGGGAGCAGTTCTTC
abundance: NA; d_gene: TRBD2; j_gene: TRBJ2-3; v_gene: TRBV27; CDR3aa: CASSSPLTPRTSGGGTDTQYF; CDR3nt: TGTGCCAGCAGTTCTCCACTAACCCCCCGGACTAGCGGGGGGGGAACAGATACGCAGTATTTT
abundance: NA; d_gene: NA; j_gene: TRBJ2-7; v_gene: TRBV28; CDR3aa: CASSLGGPVHDEQYF; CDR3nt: TGTGCCAGCAGTTTAGGAGGGCCCGTGCACGACGAGCAGTACTTC
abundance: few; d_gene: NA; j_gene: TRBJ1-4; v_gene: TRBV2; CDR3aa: CASSEDRTTNEKLFF; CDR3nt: TGTGCCAGCAGCGAAGACAGGACAACTAATGAAAAACTGTTTTTT
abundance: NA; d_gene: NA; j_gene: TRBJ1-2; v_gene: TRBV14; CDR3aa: CASSQEAMPGYGYTF; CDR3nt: TGTGCCAGCAGCCAAGAAGCTATGCCTGGCTATGGCTACACCTTC
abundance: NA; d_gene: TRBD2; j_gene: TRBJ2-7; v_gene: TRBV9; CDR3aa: CASSQGLAGTYEQYF; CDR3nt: TGTGCCAGCAGCCAAGGACTAGCGGGGACCTACGAGCAGTACTTC
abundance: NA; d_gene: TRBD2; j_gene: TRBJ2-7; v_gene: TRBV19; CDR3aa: CASTESGTNYEQYF; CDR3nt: TGTGCCAGTACGGAATCGGGGACTAACTACGAGCAGTACTTC
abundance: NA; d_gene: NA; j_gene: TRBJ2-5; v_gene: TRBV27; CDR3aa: CASSPFTAGASGKETQYF; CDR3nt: TGTGCCAGCAGTCCCTTCACGGCGGGGGCTAGCGGAAAAGAGACCCAGTACTTC
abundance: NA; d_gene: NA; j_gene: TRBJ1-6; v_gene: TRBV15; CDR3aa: CATSARGRSPLHF; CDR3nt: TGTGCCACCTCGGCCCGGGGTCGATCACCCCTCCACTTT
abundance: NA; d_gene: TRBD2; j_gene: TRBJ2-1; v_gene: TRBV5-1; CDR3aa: CASSPGTSSYNEQFF; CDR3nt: TGCGCCAGCAGCCCCGGGACTAGCAGTTACAATGAGCAGTTCTTC
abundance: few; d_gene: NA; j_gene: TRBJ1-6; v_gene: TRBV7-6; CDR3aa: CASSLLPSSSYNSPLHF; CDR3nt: TGTGCCAGCAGCTTACTTCCGTCCAGCTCCTATAATTCACCCCTCCACTTT
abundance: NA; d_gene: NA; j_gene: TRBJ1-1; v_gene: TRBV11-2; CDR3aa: CASSSELFEGSAFF; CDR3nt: TGTGCCAGCAGCTCAGAACTCTTTGAGGGTTCAGCTTTCTTT
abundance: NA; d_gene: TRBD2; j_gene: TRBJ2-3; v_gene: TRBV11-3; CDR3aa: CASSTGTSGGVVDTQYF; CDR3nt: TGTGCCAGCAGCACCGGGACTAGCGGGGGGGTGGTAGATACGCAGTATTTT
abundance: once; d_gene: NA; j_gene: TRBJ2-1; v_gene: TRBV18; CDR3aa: CASSPLVFAGSSYNEQFF; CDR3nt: TGTGCCAGCTCACCACTAGTTTTCGCGGGCAGCTCCTACAATGAGCAGTTCTTC
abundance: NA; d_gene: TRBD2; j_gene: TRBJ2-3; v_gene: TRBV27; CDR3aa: CASSFETSGGADTQYF; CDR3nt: TGTGCCAGCAGTTTTGAGACTAGCGGGGGGGCAGATACGCAGTATTTT
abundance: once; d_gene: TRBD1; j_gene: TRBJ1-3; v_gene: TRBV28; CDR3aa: CASQTGRNTIYF; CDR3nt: TGTGCCAGTCAGACAGGGCGGAACACCATATATTTT
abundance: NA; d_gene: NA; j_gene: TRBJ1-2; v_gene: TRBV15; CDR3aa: CATSRDRTDYGYTF; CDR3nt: TGTGCCACCAGCAGAGATCGGACAGACTATGGCTACACCTTC
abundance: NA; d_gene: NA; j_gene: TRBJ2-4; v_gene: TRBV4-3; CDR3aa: CASSQVRATQGGPKNIQYF; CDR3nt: TGCGCCAGCAGCCAAGTGCGTGCAACTCAGGGGGGCCCCAAAAACATTCAGTACTTC
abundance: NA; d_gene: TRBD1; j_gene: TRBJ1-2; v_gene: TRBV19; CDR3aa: CASSWLSGGYGYTF; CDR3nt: TGTGCCAGTAGTTGGCTTTCAGGGGGCTATGGCTACACCTTC